This entry features one T cell receptor beta chain sequence. Sequenced by immunoSEQ multiplex PCR; TCRdb stores in-frame clones only, minus some. The data contain around 100,000 clones, around 93% of them singletons. The data stem from a study of T cell changes during pregnancy in multiple sclerosis. Germline CDR1 and CDR2: SGHTA and FQGTGA. V shed 5 bases, J shed 5 bases, and the junction held 5 bases outside the gene matches. This CDR3 comprises 16 residues. The chain joins TRBV7-3 to TRBJ2-5; 16 bases match TRBD2. The source is a female donor with multiple sclerosis, enrolled in a pregnancy study. The material was peripheral blood, obtained after pregnancy. The CDR3 loop reads CASSPGLAGGPETQYF. The CDR3, as DNA: TGTGCCAGCAGCCCGGGACTAGCGGGGGGGCCTGAGACCCAGTACTTC.